The present T cell receptor beta chain was sequenced within a study of T cells in Graves' hyperthyroidism and ophthalmopathy. Overall study results and limits: Onset of ophthalmopathy came a median 6.5 months after the model predicted it. Most clonotypes that expanded in the thyroid above 0.001 also showed up in blood.

CDR1 is SGHDT and CDR2 is YYEEEE in the germline V gene. V lost 0 bases to trimming and J lost 2 bases, with 12 bases between them. The CDR3 runs 16 residues. This clonotype appeared many times. Its antigen is as yet unknown. Using over 8.5 ml of fresh peripheral blood, PBMCs were prepared. Amplification yielded TCR beta CDR3 regions, with RNA transcripts as the source. Carried out on the TCR CDR3, a first-round RT-PCR used the HTBI primer set. From the multiplex PCR reads, TCRdb called clonotypes with MiXCR, one entry per CDR3 protein. The sample has around 190,000 distinct CDR3 sequences, 15% to 20% seen once.

This TCR was sampled from a woman aged 50 to 60 with Graves' hyperthyroidism. The sequenced material came from blood. This chain joins TRBV5-6 and TRBJ1-5; D ambiguous. The CDR3 region has the DNA TGTGCCAGCAGCTTGGGCGCCGGCGGACGCAATCAGCCCCAGCATTTT. This sequence encodes CASSLGAGGRNQPQHF.